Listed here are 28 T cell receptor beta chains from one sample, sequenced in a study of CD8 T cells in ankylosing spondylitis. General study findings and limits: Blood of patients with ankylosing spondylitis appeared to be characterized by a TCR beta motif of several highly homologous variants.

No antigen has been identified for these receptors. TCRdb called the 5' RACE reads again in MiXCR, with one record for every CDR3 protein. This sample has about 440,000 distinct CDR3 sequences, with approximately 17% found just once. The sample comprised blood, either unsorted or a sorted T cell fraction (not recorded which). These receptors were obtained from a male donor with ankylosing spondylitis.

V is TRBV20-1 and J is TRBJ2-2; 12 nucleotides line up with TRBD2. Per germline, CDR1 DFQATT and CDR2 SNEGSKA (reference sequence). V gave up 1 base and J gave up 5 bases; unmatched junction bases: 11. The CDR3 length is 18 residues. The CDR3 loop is CSARGSSSGGAGTGELFF. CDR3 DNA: TGCAGTGCTAGAGGGTCGTCTAGCGGGGGGGCCGGAACCGGGGAGCTGTTTTTT.

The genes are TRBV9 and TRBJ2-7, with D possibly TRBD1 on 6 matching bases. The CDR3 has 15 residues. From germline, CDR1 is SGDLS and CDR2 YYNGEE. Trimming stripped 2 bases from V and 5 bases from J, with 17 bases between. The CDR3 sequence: CASSVSDRRHDEQYF. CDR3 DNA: TGTGCCAGCAGCGTCTCGGACAGACGACACGACGAGCAGTACTTC.

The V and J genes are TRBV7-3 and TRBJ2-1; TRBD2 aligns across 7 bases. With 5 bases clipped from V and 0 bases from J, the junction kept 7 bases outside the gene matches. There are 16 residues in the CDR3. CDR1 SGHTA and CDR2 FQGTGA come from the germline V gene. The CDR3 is CASSPGGAGSYNEQFF. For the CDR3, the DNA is TGTGCCAGCAGCCCGGGGGGAGCGGGCTCCTACAATGAGCAGTTCTTC.

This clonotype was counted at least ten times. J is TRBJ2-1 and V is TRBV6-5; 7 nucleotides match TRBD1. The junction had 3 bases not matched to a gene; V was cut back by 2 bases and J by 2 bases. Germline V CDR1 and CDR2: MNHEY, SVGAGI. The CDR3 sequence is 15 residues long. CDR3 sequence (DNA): TGTGCCAGCAGTTACGTTGGACAGGCCTACAATGAGCAGTTCTTC. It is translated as CASSYVGQAYNEQFF.

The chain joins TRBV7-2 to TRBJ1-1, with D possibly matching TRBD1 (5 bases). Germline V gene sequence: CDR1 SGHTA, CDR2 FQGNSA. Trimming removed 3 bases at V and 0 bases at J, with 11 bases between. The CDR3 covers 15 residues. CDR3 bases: TGTGCCAGCAGCTTCGGGGGGACTCTGAACACTGAAGCTTTCTTT. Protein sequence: CASSFGGTLNTEAFF.

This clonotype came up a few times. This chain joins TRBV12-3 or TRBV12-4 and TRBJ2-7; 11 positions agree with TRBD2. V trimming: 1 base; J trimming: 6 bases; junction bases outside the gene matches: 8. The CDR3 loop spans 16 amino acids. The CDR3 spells CASSLELAGVRGEQYF. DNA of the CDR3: TGTGCCAGCAGTTTAGAACTAGCGGGAGTAAGGGGCGAGCAGTACTTC.

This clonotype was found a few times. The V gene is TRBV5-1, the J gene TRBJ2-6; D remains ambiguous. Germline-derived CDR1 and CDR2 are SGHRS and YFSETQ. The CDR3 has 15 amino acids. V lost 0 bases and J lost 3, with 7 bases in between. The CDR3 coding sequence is TGCGCCAGCAGCTTGGGGCAAAATGGGGCCAACGTCCTGACTTTC. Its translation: CASSLGQNGANVLTF.

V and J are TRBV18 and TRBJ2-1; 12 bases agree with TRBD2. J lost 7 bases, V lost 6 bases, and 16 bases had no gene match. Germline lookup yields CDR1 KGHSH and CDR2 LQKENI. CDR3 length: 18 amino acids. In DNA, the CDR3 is TGTGCCAGCTCGTTCGCCCAGACTAGCGGGAGCCGGGCTAATGAGCAGTTCTTC. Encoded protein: CASSFAQTSGSRANEQFF. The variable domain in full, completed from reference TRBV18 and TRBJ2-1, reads NAGVMQNPRHLVRRRGQEARLRCSPMKGHSHVYWYRQLPEEGLKFMVYLQKENIIDESGMPKERFSAEFPKEGPSILRIQQVVRGDSAAYFCASSFAQTSGSRANEQFFGPGTRLTVL.

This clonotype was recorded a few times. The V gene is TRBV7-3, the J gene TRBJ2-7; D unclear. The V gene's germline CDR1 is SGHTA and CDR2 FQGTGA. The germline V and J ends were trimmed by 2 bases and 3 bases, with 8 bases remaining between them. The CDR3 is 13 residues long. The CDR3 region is CASSLGIGYEQYF. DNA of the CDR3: TGTGCCAGCAGCTTAGGGATAGGCTACGAGCAGTACTTC.

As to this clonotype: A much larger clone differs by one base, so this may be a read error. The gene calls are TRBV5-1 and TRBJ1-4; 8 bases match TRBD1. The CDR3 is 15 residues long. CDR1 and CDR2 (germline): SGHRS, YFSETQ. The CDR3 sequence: CASSQVTGVNEKLSF. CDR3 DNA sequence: TGCGCCAGCAGCCAAGTGACAGGGGTCAACGAAAAACTGTCTTTT.

The DNA for the CDR3 is TGTGCCAGCAGCGTAGGGTCTCTAGGTAACACCGGGGAGCTGTTTTTT. Protein product: CASSVGSLGNTGELFF. The genes are TRBV9 and TRBJ2-2; D is unresolved. The germline V gene encodes CDR1 SGDLS and CDR2 YYNGEE. This CDR3 is built from 16 residues. V lost 0 bases and J lost 2, with 11 bases in between.

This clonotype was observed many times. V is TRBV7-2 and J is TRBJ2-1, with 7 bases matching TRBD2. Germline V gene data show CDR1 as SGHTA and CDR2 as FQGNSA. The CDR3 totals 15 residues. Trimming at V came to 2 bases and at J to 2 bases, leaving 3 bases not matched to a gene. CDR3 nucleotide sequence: TGTGCCAGCAGCTTAAATCTAGCGGCCTACAATGAGCAGTTCTTC. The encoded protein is CASSLNLAAYNEQFF.

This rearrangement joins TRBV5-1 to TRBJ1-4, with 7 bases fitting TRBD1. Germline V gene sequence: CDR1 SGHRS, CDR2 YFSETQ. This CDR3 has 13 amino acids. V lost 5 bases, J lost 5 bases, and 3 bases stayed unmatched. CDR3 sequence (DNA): TGCGCCAGCAGGGACAGGATAAATGAAAAACTGTTTTTT. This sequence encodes CASRDRINEKLFF.

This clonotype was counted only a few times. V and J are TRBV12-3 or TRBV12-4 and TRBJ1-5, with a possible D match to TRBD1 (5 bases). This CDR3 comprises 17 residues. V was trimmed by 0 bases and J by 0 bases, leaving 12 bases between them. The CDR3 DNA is TGTGCCAGCAGTTTAGCGAAGGGGCCTAATAGCAATCAGCCCCAGCATTTT. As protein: CASSLAKGPNSNQPQHF.

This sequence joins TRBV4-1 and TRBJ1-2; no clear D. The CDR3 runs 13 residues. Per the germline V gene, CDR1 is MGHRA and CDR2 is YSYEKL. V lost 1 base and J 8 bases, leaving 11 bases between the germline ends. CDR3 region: CASSQVMVGGYTF. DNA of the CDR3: TGCGCCAGCAGCCAAGTGATGGTGGGCGGCTACACCTTC.

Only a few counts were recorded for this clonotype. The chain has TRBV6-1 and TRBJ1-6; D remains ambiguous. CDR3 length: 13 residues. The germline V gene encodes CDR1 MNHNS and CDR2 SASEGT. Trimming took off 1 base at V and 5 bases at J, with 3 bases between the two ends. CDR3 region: CASSEVNNSPLHF. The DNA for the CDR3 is TGTGCCAGCAGTGAAGTCAATAATTCACCCCTCCACTTT.

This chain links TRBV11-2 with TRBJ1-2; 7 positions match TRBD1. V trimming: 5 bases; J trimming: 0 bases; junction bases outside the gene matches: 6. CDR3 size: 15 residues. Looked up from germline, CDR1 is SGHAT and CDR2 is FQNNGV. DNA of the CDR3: TGTGCCAGCAGCCTCTGGGACAGACCTAACTATGGCTACACCTTC. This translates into CASSLWDRPNYGYTF. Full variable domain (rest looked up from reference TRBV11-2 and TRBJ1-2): EAGVAQSPRYKIIEKRQSVAFWCNPISGHATLYWYQQILGQGPKLLIQFQNNGVVDDSQLPKDRFSAERLKGVDSTLKIQPAKLEDSAVYLCASSLWDRPNYGYTFGSGTRLTVV.

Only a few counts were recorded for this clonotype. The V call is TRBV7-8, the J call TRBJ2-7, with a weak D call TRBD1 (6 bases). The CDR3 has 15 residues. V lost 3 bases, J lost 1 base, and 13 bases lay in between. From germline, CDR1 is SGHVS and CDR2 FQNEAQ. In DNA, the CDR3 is TGTGCCAGCAGCTTCGGGCGGCAGGGGTCCTACGAGCAGTACTTC. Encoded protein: CASSFGRQGSYEQYF. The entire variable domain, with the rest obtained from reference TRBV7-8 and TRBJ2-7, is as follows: GAGVSQSPRYKVAKRGQDVALRCDPISGHVSLFWYQQALGQGPEFLTYFQNEAQLDKSGLPSDRFFAERPEGSVSTLKIQRTQQEDSAVYLCASSFGRQGSYEQYFGPGTRLTVT.

The chain's CDR3 is CSASGRGSVDTQYF. The CDR3 DNA is TGCAGTGCCTCGGGACGGGGTTCGGTAGATACGCAGTATTTT. The J gene is TRBJ2-3, the V gene TRBV20-1; D tentatively reads TRBD1 or TRBD2 (5 bases each). Trimming removed 6 bases from V and 5 bases from J, with 18 bases in between. Germline loops: CDR1 DFQATT, CDR2 SNEGSKA (reference sequence). The CDR3 consists of 14 residues.

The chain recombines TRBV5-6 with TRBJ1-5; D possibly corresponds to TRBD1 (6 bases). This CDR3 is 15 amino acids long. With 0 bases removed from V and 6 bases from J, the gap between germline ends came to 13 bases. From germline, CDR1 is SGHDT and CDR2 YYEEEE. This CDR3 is CASSLAITGFQPQHF. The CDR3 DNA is TGTGCCAGCAGCTTGGCCATAACAGGGTTTCAGCCCCAGCATTTT.

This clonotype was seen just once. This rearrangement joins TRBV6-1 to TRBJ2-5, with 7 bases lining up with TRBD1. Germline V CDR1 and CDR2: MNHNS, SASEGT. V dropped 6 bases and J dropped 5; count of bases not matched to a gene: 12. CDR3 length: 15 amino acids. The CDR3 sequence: CASSLGTPGGETQYF. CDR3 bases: TGTGCCAGCAGCCTCGGGACGCCAGGGGGTGAGACCCAGTACTTC.

The CDR3 sequence: CASSARGGRIETQYF. Written as DNA, the CDR3 is TGTGCCAGTAGTGCCCGGGGAGGACGTATAGAGACCCAGTACTTC. This chain connects TRBV19 to TRBJ2-5, with TRBD2 as a possible D gene (6 bases). CDR1 LNHDA and CDR2 SQIVND come from the germline V gene (reference sequence). With 5 bases removed from V and 4 bases from J, the gap between germline ends came to 17 bases. This CDR3 has 15 residues.

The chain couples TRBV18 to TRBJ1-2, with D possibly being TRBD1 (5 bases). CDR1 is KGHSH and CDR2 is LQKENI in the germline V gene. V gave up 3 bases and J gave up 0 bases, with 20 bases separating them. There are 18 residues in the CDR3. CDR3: CASSPRSRDPGSNYGYTF. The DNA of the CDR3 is TGTGCCAGCTCACCGCGGTCCAGGGACCCTGGGTCTAACTATGGCTACACCTTC.

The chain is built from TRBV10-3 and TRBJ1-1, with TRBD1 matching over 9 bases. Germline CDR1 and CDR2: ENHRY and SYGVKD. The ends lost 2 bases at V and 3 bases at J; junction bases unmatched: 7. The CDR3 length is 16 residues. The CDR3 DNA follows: TGTGCCATCAGTGAGACCGACGGGACAGGGTACACTGAAGCTTTCTTT. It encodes CAISETDGTGYTEAFF.

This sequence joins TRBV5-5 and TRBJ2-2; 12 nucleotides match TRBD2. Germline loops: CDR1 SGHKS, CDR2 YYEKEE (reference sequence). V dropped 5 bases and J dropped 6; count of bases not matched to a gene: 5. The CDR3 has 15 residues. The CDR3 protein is CASSQTSGRAGELFF. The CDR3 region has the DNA TGTGCCAGCAGTCAGACTAGCGGGAGAGCCGGGGAGCTGTTTTTT.

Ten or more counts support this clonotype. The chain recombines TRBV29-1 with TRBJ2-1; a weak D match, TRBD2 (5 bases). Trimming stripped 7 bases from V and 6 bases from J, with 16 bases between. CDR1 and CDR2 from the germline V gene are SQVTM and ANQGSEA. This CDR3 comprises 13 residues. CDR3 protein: CSGAGLLSNEQFF. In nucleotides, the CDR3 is TGCAGCGGGGCCGGACTCCTCAGCAATGAGCAGTTCTTC.

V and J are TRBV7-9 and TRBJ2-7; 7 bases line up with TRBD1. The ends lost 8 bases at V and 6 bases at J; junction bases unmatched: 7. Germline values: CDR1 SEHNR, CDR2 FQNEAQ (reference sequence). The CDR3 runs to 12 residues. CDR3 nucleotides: TGTGCCAGCGGCCGGGACAGTGGCGAGCAGTACTTC. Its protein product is CASGRDSGEQYF.

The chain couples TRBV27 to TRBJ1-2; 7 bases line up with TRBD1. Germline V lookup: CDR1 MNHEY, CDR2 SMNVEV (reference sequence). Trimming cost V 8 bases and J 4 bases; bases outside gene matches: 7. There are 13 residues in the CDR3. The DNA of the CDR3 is TGTGCCAGCCGAGGACAGGACCTCTATGGCTACACCTTC. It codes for CASRGQDLYGYTF.